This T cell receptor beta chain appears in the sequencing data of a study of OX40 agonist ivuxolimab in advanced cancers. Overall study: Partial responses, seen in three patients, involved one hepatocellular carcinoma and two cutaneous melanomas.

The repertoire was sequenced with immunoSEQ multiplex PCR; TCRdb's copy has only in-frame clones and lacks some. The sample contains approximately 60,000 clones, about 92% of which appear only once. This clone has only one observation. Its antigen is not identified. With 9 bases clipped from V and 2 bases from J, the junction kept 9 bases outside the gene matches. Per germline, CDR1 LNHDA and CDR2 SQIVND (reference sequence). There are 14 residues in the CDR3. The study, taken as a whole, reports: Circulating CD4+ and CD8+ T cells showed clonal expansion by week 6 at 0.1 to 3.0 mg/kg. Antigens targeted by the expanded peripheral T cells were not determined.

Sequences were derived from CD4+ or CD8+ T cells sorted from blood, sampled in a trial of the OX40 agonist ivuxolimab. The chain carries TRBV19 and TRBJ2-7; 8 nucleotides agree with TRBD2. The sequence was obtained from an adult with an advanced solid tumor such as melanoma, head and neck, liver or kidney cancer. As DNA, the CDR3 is TGTGCCAGCGGGGGAAGCGGGAGAACCTACGAGCAGTACTTC. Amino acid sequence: CASGGSGRTYEQYF.